A selection of T cell receptor beta chains follows, all from one sample in a study of T cells in Graves' hyperthyroidism and ophthalmopathy. TCRdb independently ran MiXCR on the multiplex PCR reads; one entry per CDR3 protein. The table includes 550,000 to 700,000 distinct CDR3 sequences, approximately 44% detected once. The sample was peripheral blood or thyroid tissue (not recorded which). These receptors all stem from an adult woman with Graves' disease, either hyperthyroidism or ophthalmopathy (not recorded which). The CDR3 runs from the conserved cysteine through the conserved F or W. D genes are given only for firm matches. A clone size is listed for some rows: how often the clone was seen (once, few, many), or a class if it is expanded.

J gene	clone size	V gene	D gene	CDR3 protein	CDR3 DNA
TRBJ2-7	many	TRBV7-9	-	CASSTSKVLYEQYF	TGTGCCAGCAGCACCAGCAAGGTACTTTACGAGCAGTACTTC
TRBJ2-7	many	TRBV4-1	TRBD1	CASSATGGREYEQYF	TGCGCCAGCAGCGCCACAGGGGGCAGAGAGTACGAGCAGTACTTC
TRBJ2-5	-	TRBV11-1	TRBD1	CASSLGQGALETQYF	TGTGCCAGCAGCTTAGGACAGGGGGCATTAGAGACCCAGTACTTC
TRBJ1-6	-	TRBV20-1	-	CSASRTGTSDSPLHF	TGCAGTGCCAGCAGGACCGGGACGTCGGATTCACCCCTCCACTTT
TRBJ1-2	-	TRBV19	-	CASSPQDNYGYTF	TGTGCCAGTAGTCCACAGGACAACTATGGCTACACCTTC
TRBJ2-2	-	TRBV20-1	-	CSARFEGRNTGELFF	TGCAGTGCTAGATTCGAGGGGCGTAACACCGGGGAGCTGTTTTTT
TRBJ2-5	-	TRBV10-3	-	CAISEEGMEETQYF	TGTGCCATCAGTGAGGAGGGCATGGAAGAGACCCAGTACTTC
TRBJ2-5	-	TRBV7-9	TRBD2	CASSFSRLAGETQYF	TGTGCCAGCAGCTTTAGCAGACTAGCGGGGGAGACCCAGTACTTC
TRBJ2-2	many	TRBV5-1	TRBD2	CASSFSGRNTGELFF	TGTGCCAGCAGTTTCAGCGGGAGAAACACCGGGGAGCTGTTTTTT
TRBJ1-2	-	TRBV15	-	CATSNGRGNGYTF	TGTGCCACCAGCAACGGGAGGGGCAATGGCTACACCTTC
TRBJ2-7	-	TRBV6-1	TRBD1	CASRAGGAAYEQYF	TGTGCCAGCAGGGCAGGGGGTGCCGCCTACGAGCAGTACTTC
TRBJ1-3	many	TRBV20-1	-	CSAIKGSGNTIYF	TGCAGTGCCATAAAGGGCTCCGGAAACACCATATATTTT
TRBJ2-2	many	TRBV13	-	CASSFLQVPTGELFF	TGTGCCAGCAGCTTTCTACAGGTTCCCACCGGGGAGCTGTTTTTT
TRBJ2-1	-	TRBV19	TRBD1	CASRTFTGVDEQFF	TGTGCCAGTAGGACTTTCACAGGGGTGGATGAGCAGTTCTTC
TRBJ1-6	many	TRBV12-3/TRBV12-4	-	CASSTWDGNSPLHF	TGTGCCAGCAGTACTTGGGACGGGAATTCACCCCTCCACTTT
TRBJ2-7	many	TRBV20-1	-	CSTFPVRAGYEQYF	TGCAGTACCTTCCCTGTGAGGGCCGGCTACGAGCAGTACTTC
TRBJ1-1	-	TRBV7-2	TRBD1	CASSGTGGAFF	TGTGCCAGCAGCGGGACAGGGGGGGCTTTCTTT
TRBJ2-5	-	TRBV20-1	-	CSARDRTASGETQYF	TGCAGTGCTAGAGATAGAACGGCCTCTGGAGAGACCCAGTACTTC
TRBJ2-5	many	TRBV9	-	CASSAGLGVQETQYF	TGTGCCAGCAGCGCAGGTCTAGGGGTACAAGAGACCCAGTACTTC
TRBJ1-2	many	TRBV7-9	-	CASSLWGSEMGYTF	TGTGCCAGCAGCTTGTGGGGGTCCGAGATGGGCTACACCTTC
TRBJ2-1	-	TRBV2	TRBD2	CAARTSDNYNEQFF	TGTGCCGCCCGGACTAGCGATAACTACAATGAGCAGTTCTTC
TRBJ2-5	-	TRBV27	-	CASSLYSIHQETQYF	TGTGCCAGCAGTTTATACAGTATTCATCAAGAGACCCAGTACTTC
TRBJ1-1	many	TRBV11-2	TRBD1	CASSSMTGAGTEAFF	TGTGCCAGCAGCTCTATGACAGGGGCGGGCACTGAAGCTTTCTTT
TRBJ2-7	few	TRBV5-6	TRBD2	CASSQYSGSHVDEQYF	TGTGCCAGCAGCCAATATAGCGGGAGCCACGTTGACGAGCAGTACTTC
TRBJ1-4	-	TRBV28	-	CASSEPGREGEKLFF	TGTGCCAGCAGCGAACCGGGGAGGGAAGGCGAAAAACTGTTTTTT
TRBJ1-1	few	TRBV15	-	CATSTDRTAGQNTEAFF	TGTGCCACCAGCACCGACCGAACCGCCGGACAGAACACTGAAGCTTTCTTT
TRBJ2-7	-	TRBV7-6	-	CASSLMRSRLESSYEQYF	TGTGCCAGCAGCTTAATGAGGTCGAGGTTGGAATCCTCCTACGAGCAGTACTTC
TRBJ2-2	-	TRBV7-8	TRBD1	CASSPGGRTGDGELFF	TGTGCCAGCAGCCCGGGCGGTAGGACAGGGGACGGGGAGCTGTTTTTT
TRBJ2-2	-	TRBV11-3	-	CASSQPNGELFF	TGTGCCAGCAGCCAACCGAACGGGGAGCTGTTTTTT
TRBJ1-1	-	TRBV19	-	CASSVYGGGTEAFF	TGTGCCAGTAGTGTGTACGGAGGGGGCACTGAAGCTTTCTTT
TRBJ1-2	-	TRBV29-1	-	CSVGPTEGSPVGGYTF	TGCAGCGTTGGGCCGACAGAGGGTTCCCCGGTTGGTGGGTACACCTTC
TRBJ1-1	-	TRBV7-2	-	CASSPRFRRTEAFF	TGTGCCAGCAGCCCGAGGTTCCGGCGGACTGAAGCTTTCTTT
TRBJ2-7	few	TRBV6-2/TRBV6-3	-	CASRSWGASYEQYF	TGTGCCAGCCGCTCCTGGGGGGCCTCCTACGAGCAGTACTTC
TRBJ1-1	-	TRBV12-3/TRBV12-4	-	CASSDHGGGNTEAFF	TGTGCCAGCAGTGACCACGGGGGGGGAAACACTGAAGCTTTCTTT
TRBJ1-1	-	TRBV20-1	-	CSASRGDRPNTEAFF	TGCAGTGCTAGTCGAGGCGACAGACCGAACACTGAAGCTTTCTTT
TRBJ2-7	many	TRBV19	-	CASSMTGPSEQYF	TGTGCCAGTAGTATGACCGGACCGAGCGAGCAGTACTTC
TRBJ2-7	-	TRBV20-1	TRBD2	CSALRESYEQYF	TGCAGTGCGTTGCGGGAGTCCTACGAGCAGTACTTC
TRBJ2-7	-	TRBV10-3	-	CAISGATSGARHEQYF	TGTGCCATCAGTGGGGCCACGAGCGGTGCGAGGCACGAGCAGTACTTC
TRBJ2-5	-	TRBV7-8	-	CASSFSWGLMETQYF	TGTGCCAGCAGCTTTAGTTGGGGGCTTATGGAGACCCAGTACTTC
TRBJ1-2	many	TRBV5-1	-	CASSLTAGNYGYTF	TGCGCCAGCAGCTTAACAGCCGGGAACTATGGCTACACCTTC
TRBJ1-4	-	TRBV7-8	-	CASSLSSTQNEKLFF	TGTGCCAGCAGCTTATCATCCACTCAAAATGAAAAACTGTTTTTT
TRBJ2-6	once	TRBV7-8	-	CASSRGRLGAYVLTF	TGTGCCAGCAGTCGGGGGCGGTTGGGGGCCTACGTCCTGACTTTC
TRBJ2-7	many	TRBV7-9	TRBD2	CASSSQREAYEQYF	TGTGCCAGCAGCTCCCAGCGGGAGGCGTACGAGCAGTACTTC
TRBJ2-2	many	TRBV29-1	-	CSVELNTGELFF	TGCAGCGTTGAGCTGAACACCGGGGAGCTGTTTTTT
TRBJ1-5	-	TRBV4-1	-	CASSQYRDDQPQHF	TGCGCCAGCAGCCAATACCGGGACGACCAGCCCCAGCATTTT
TRBJ1-1	-	TRBV19	TRBD1	CASIQQGANTEAFF	TGTGCCAGCATCCAACAGGGGGCTAACACTGAAGCTTTCTTT
TRBJ1-1	-	TRBV7-6	-	CASSLSGTTEAFF	TGTGCCAGCAGCTTGTCTGGGACCACTGAAGCTTTCTTT
TRBJ1-2	-	TRBV7-7	TRBD1	CASSAPGGFGCTF	TGTGCTAGCAGCGCTCCAGGGGGTTTCGGCTGCACCTTC
TRBJ1-6	many	TRBV7-8	-	CASSLQSGRSPLHF	TGTGCCAGCAGCCTACAAAGTGGGCGTTCACCCCTCCACTTT
TRBJ2-5	-	TRBV7-8	-	CASSPESGAGETQYF	TGTGCCAGCAGCCCGGAGAGTGGGGCCGGAGAGACCCAGTACTTC
TRBJ2-5	many	TRBV10-3	TRBD1	CAIRPDRGHETQYF	TGTGCCATCAGGCCTGACAGGGGGCATGAGACCCAGTACTTC
TRBJ1-6	many	TRBV5-5	-	CASSFSAVRGNSPLHF	TGTGCCAGCAGCTTCTCGGCAGTTCGGGGTAATTCACCCCTCCACTTT
TRBJ2-7	many	TRBV20-1	-	CSARPFLLGGTYEQYF	TGCAGTGCTAGGCCGTTTTTGTTGGGAGGCACCTACGAGCAGTACTTC
TRBJ2-5	-	TRBV7-2	-	CASSPTGGGELSETQYF	TGTGCCAGCAGCCCTACAGGCGGTGGGGAGCTTTCCGAGACCCAGTACTTC
TRBJ2-7	many	TRBV5-1	-	CASSLEVFYEQYF	TGCGCCAGCAGCTTGGAGGTTTTCTACGAGCAGTACTTC
TRBJ1-4	few	TRBV24-1	-	CATSDGTNEKLFF	TGTGCCACCAGTGACGGGACTAATGAAAAACTGTTTTTT
TRBJ2-7	many	TRBV7-2	-	CASSVEAVDEQYF	TGTGCCAGCAGCGTCGAAGCAGTTGACGAGCAGTACTTC